This T cell receptor (beta chain) was obtained from a study of T cells in Graves' hyperthyroidism and ophthalmopathy. Study at large: Specimen type is peripheral blood, collected at initial diagnosis prior to any treatment.

This clonotype showed up many times. V gave up 0 bases and J gave up 5 bases, with 8 bases separating them. Looked up from germline, CDR1 is SEHNR and CDR2 is FQNEAQ (reference sequence). CDR3 size: 13 residues. From RNA transcripts, TCR beta CDR3 regions were amplified. In the first-round RT-PCR of the TCR CDR3, the HTBI primer set was used. Each CDR3 protein gets one entry after TCRdb re-called the multiplex PCR reads with MiXCR. The sample comprises about 290,000 distinct CDR3 sequences, around 13% of which are singletons, and under 8% rests with the top ten. The chain couples TRBV7-9 to TRBJ2-7; D not certain. Sample: blood. The sequence was obtained from a woman aged 40-49 years with Graves' hyperthyroidism. The CDR3 DNA follows: TGTGCCAGCAGCTTAGCGCTCCGGAACGAGCAGTACTTC. Translating gives CASSLALRNEQYF.